Presented here are 7 T cell receptor beta chains from one specimen sequenced in a study of CD8+CD57+ T cells in acquired aplastic anemia. Patients chosen for sequencing had CD8+CD57+ cells that had expanded, as shown by flow cytometry. The template used for profiling TCR beta VDJ and CDR3 was genomic DNA. TCRdb redid the calling of the reads with MiXCR, one entry per CDR3 protein. The table records roughly 98,000 distinct CDR3 sequences, around 68% of them present only once. Sequencing input: sorted CD4+, CD8+, or CD8+CD57+ T cells (not recorded which) from PBMCs. These receptors all stem from a human donor with aplastic anemia.

The chain uses TRBV7-2 and TRBJ2-1, with no clear D. Trimming left V 2 bases short and J 5 bases short, with 7 bases between. This CDR3 has 13 amino acids. In germline, CDR1 is SGHTA, CDR2 FQGNSA. CDR3 region: CASSLRHDNEQFF. The CDR3 region has the DNA TGTGCCAGCAGCTTACGCCATGACAATGAGCAGTTCTTC.

This clonotype has just one count. The chain employs TRBV19 and TRBJ2-7; 9 nucleotides align to TRBD1. The junction had 9 bases not matched to a gene; V was cut back by 6 bases and J by 3 bases. This CDR3 has 15 residues. Germline-derived CDR1 and CDR2 are LNHDA and SQIVND (reference sequence). DNA for the CDR3: TGTGCCAGTAGCCCTAGGACAGGGGAGTACTACGAGCAGTACTTC. Translation gives CASSPRTGEYYEQYF.

Ten or more counts support this clonotype. This chain uses TRBV2 with TRBJ1-1; weak D call: TRBD1 (5 bases). This CDR3 region has 13 residues. Deletions cut 3 bases from V and 5 bases from J, with 10 bases between. Germline CDR1 reads SNHLY; CDR2 reads FYNNEI. The DNA of the CDR3 is TGTGCCAGCAGTGACCAGGGTTGGACTGAAGCTTTCTTT. Its protein is CASSDQGWTEAFF.

For the CDR3, the DNA is TGTGCCAGCAGTTTCGGGACTAGCGGGAACACCATATATTTT. Translated, it gives CASSFGTSGNTIYF. V is TRBV12-3 or TRBV12-4 and J is TRBJ1-3, with D possibly TRBD1 on 5 matching bases. V lost 3 bases to trimming and J lost 7 bases, with 13 bases between them. The CDR3 extends over 14 amino acids.

V usage is TRBV24-1 and J usage is TRBJ2-1; unclear D gene. V shed 0 bases and J shed 7 bases, with 3 bases lying between them. The CDR3 contains 12 residues. The germline CDR1 and CDR2 sequences are KGHDR and SFDVKD. The DNA for the CDR3 is TGTGCCACCAGTGATTTGATGAATGAGCAGTTCTTC. Protein product: CATSDLMNEQFF.

The chain uses TRBV19 and TRBJ1-4; D uncertain. This CDR3 spans 13 amino acids. The germline gives CDR1 LNHDA, CDR2 SQIVND (reference sequence). Deletions cut 3 bases from V and 4 bases from J, with 6 bases between. CDR3 DNA sequence: TGTGCCAGTAGTATGAAGAGTAATGAAAAACTGTTTTTT. Its protein is CASSMKSNEKLFF.

This clonotype was observed a few times. This may come from a read error, since a much larger clone is one base off. The gene calls are TRBV5-6 and TRBJ2-7, with D possibly TRBD1 on 6 matching bases. Per germline, CDR1 SGHDT and CDR2 YYEEEE. The CDR3 is 14 amino acids. CDR3 loop: CVSSSDSQTYEQYF. CDR3 in DNA: TGTGTCAGCAGCTCGGACAGTCAAACCTACGAGCAGTACTTC.